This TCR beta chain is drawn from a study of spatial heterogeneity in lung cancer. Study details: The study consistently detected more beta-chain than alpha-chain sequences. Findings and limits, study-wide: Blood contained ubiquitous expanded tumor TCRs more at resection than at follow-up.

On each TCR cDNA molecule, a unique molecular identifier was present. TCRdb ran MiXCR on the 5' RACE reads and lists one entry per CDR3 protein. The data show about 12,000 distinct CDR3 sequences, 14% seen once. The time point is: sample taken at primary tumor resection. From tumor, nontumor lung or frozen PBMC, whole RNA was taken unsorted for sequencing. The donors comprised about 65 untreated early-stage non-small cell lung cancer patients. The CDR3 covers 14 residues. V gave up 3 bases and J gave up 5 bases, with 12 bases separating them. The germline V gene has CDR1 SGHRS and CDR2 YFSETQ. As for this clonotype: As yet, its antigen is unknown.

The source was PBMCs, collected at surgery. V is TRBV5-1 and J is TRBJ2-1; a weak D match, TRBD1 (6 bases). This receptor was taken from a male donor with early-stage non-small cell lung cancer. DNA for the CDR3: TGCGCCAGCAGCTCGGGACAACTGAACAATGAGCAGTTCTTC. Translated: CASSSGQLNNEQFF.